The 16 T cell receptor beta chains listed next were all sequenced from one sample in a study of cytomegalovirus exposure and HLA in healthy donors. Primers included in the PCR were 60 Vbeta and 13 Jbeta primers. Data came from immunoSEQ multiplex PCR; TCRdb stores just in-frame clones and leaves some out. In the table there are 69,000 or so clones, 75% to 80% of which are singletons. Sequencing used PBMCs. The origin of the receptors is a man aged 18 to 30 in good health and CMV-seronegative.

Written as DNA, the CDR3 is TGTGCCAGCAGCCAACGAGTCCGGACTAGCGGTCAAGAGACCCAGTACTTC. Translated, it gives CASSQRVRTSGQETQYF. V and J are TRBV14 and TRBJ2-5, with TRBD2 matching 10 bases. Germline V gene sequence: CDR1 SGHDN, CDR2 FVKESK. The length of the CDR3 is 17 residues. J lost 2 bases, V lost 2 bases, and 8 bases had no gene match. The full variable domain, its missing parts supplied by reference TRBV14 and TRBJ2-5, is EAGVTQFPSHSVIEKGQTVTLRCDPISGHDNLYWYRRVMGKEIKFLLHFVKESKQDESGMPNNRFLAERTGGTYSTLKVQPAELEDSGVYFCASSQRVRTSGQETQYFGPGTRLLVL.

The chain couples TRBV6-5 to TRBJ2-5, with 11 bases fitting TRBD2. This CDR3 has 15 residues. Germline CDR1 reads MNHEY; CDR2 reads SVGAGI. The junction had 9 bases not matched to a gene; V was cut back by 8 bases and J by 4 bases. As DNA, the CDR3 is TGTGCCAGCTCCCAACTACTAGCGGGAGCAGAGACCCAGTACTTC. Translated, it gives CASSQLLAGAETQYF.

V gene TRBV18 combines with J gene TRBJ2-1; 8 bases fit TRBD2. The germline gives CDR1 KGHSH, CDR2 LQKENI. V lost 3 bases to trimming and J lost 4 bases; unmatched junction nucleotides: 8. This CDR3 comprises 16 residues. The DNA for the CDR3 is TGTGCCAGCTCACCCCGGGGTAGCGGGGAGTACAATGAGCAGTTCTTC. It yields the protein CASSPRGSGEYNEQFF.

The J gene is TRBJ1-3, the V gene TRBV9, with D uncertain. The CDR3 length is 16 residues. The germline V gene has CDR1 SGDLS and CDR2 YYNGEE. Trimming pared 0 bases from V and 0 bases from J, leaving 10 bases between. CDR3 residues: CASSVDQRSSGNTIYF. CDR3 bases: TGTGCCAGCAGCGTAGACCAGCGAAGCTCTGGAAACACCATATATTTT. Combining the CDR3 with reference TRBV9 and TRBJ1-3 gives the whole variable domain DSGVTQTPKHLITATGQRVTLRCSPRSGDLSVYWYQQSLDQGLQFLIQYYNGEERAKGNILERFSAQQFPDLHSELNLSSLELGDSALYFCASSVDQRSSGNTIYFGEGSWLTVV.

The gene calls are TRBV28 and TRBJ1-3; D is perhaps TRBD1 (5 bases). The germline V gene has CDR1 MDHEN and CDR2 SYDVKM. With 6 bases removed from V and 4 bases from J, the gap between germline ends came to 19 bases. The CDR3 runs to 16 residues. Here the CDR3 DNA reads TGTGCCAGCAGAAATACTTTGGGGCCTTGGGGAAACACCATATATTTT. Residues: CASRNTLGPWGNTIYF.

This clone was detected only once. For the CDR3, the DNA is TGTGCCAGCAGTGATTCCCCCCCGGCCAGGGGTAATGAGCAGTTCTTC. Translating gives CASSDSPPARGNEQFF. The chain couples TRBV25-1 to TRBJ2-1, with D maybe TRBD1 (6 bases). The CDR3 extends over 16 amino acids. The V end was cut by 3 bases, the J end by 7 bases, with 19 bases between. Germline V gene data show CDR1 as MGHDK and CDR2 as SYGVNS.

The genes are TRBV28 and TRBJ2-1; D not resolved. Deletions cut 4 bases from V and 1 base from J, with 14 bases between. The CDR3 has 16 amino acids. Germline V CDR1 and CDR2: MDHEN, SYDVKM. The CDR3 spells CASSSRGARSYNEQFF. Written as DNA, the CDR3 is TGTGCCAGCAGTTCCCGCGGTGCTAGATCCTACAATGAGCAGTTCTTC.

V is TRBV7-2 and J is TRBJ1-1, with 10 bases lining up with TRBD1. V dropped 4 bases and J dropped 2; count of bases not matched to a gene: 7. CDR1 is SGHTA, CDR2 FQGNSA, per germline. CDR3 length: 16 amino acids. The CDR3 loop reads CASSSRDRGENTEAFF. In DNA, the CDR3 is TGTGCCAGCAGCTCAAGGGACAGGGGAGAAAACACTGAAGCTTTCTTT.

V usage is TRBV6-5 and J usage is TRBJ2-5, with 12 bases that match TRBD2. CDR3 length: 15 amino acids. V dropped 6 bases and J dropped 2; count of bases not matched to a gene: 4. Germline lookup yields CDR1 MNHEY and CDR2 SVGAGI. This CDR3 is CASRELAGGQETQYF. The CDR3 DNA is TGTGCCAGCAGGGAGCTAGCGGGGGGGCAAGAGACCCAGTACTTC.

In its sample, this clone was seen a few times. This chain uses TRBV15 with TRBJ2-1, with 7 bases aligning to TRBD2. The ends lost 3 bases at V and 8 bases at J; junction bases unmatched: 7. CDR3 length: 14 amino acids. The germline CDR1 and CDR2 sequences are LNHNV and YYDKDF (reference sequence). CDR3 DNA: TGTGCCACCAGCAGCGTTTCCGGGAGGTATGAGCAGTTCTTC. It specifies CATSSVSGRYEQFF.

This clone was seen more than once but under ten times. The V call is TRBV10-3, the J call TRBJ2-3; D is perhaps TRBD2 (7 bases). The CDR3 has 19 amino acids. Between the trimmed V and J ends, which lost 2 bases and 0 bases, there was a span of 21 bases. Germline values: CDR1 ENHRY, CDR2 SYGVKD. CDR3 bases: TGTGCCATCAGTGAGAAGAGGGGGGGCCTGACTGCTAGCACAGATACGCAGTATTTT. Its translation: CAISEKRGGLTASTDTQYF.

The chain employs TRBV5-6 and TRBJ2-6, with a possible D match to TRBD2 (5 bases). The V gene lost 3 bases and the J gene lost 1 base, with 14 bases spanning the gap. Looked up from germline, CDR1 is SGHDT and CDR2 is YYEEEE. There are 17 residues in the CDR3. The CDR3 loop reads CASSSPGRESGANVLTF. The CDR3 DNA follows: TGTGCCAGCAGCTCCCCGGGTAGGGAGTCTGGGGCCAACGTCCTGACTTTC.

This chain links TRBV5-1 with TRBJ2-5, with TRBD1 as a possible D gene (5 bases). The CDR3 runs to 11 residues. V was pared by 1 base and J by 7 bases, with 5 bases between. Germline V gene data show CDR1 as SGHRS and CDR2 as YFSETQ. CDR3: CASSLQGTQYF. As DNA, the CDR3 is TGCGCCAGCAGCTTGCAGGGGACCCAGTACTTC.

This clone was seen a few times. The chain has TRBV28 and TRBJ1-4; possible D gene TRBD1, 6 bases. The germline V gene encodes CDR1 MDHEN and CDR2 SYDVKM. The V end was cut by 1 base, the J end by 3 bases, with 12 bases between. This CDR3 comprises 16 residues. This CDR3 is CASSLSGGTANEKLFF. DNA of the CDR3: TGTGCCAGCAGTTTATCGGGGGGCACTGCTAATGAAAAACTGTTTTTT.

The chain combines TRBV27 with TRBJ1-3; D ambiguous. The V end lost 4 bases, the J end lost 8 bases, and 12 bases lay between the germline ends. The CDR3 covers 13 residues. CDR1 is MNHEY and CDR2 is SMNVEV in the germline V gene (reference sequence). CDR3 sequence: CASSWTWGDTIYF. CDR3 in DNA: TGTGCCAGCAGTTGGACCTGGGGAGACACCATATATTTT.

This chain links TRBV4-2 with TRBJ1-2, with TRBD1 identical over 9 bases. Germline trimming cut 1 base from V and 5 bases from J; bases unmatched to any gene: 2. The CDR3 has 14 residues. From germline, CDR1 is LGHNA and CDR2 YNFKEQ. In DNA form, the CDR3 reads TGTGCCAGCAGCCAAGTTGGACAGGGGTATGGCTACACCTTC. Its translation is CASSQVGQGYGYTF.